These 24 T cell receptor beta chains were sequenced from one sample in a study of cytomegalovirus exposure and HLA in healthy donors. Amplification used 60 Vbeta primers and 13 Jbeta primers. Assay: immunoSEQ multiplex PCR; the TCRdb copy retains only in-frame clones and omits some. Of some 81,000 clones listed, around 70% are singletons. The sample taken for sequencing was PBMCs. Receptors were obtained from a woman aged 40-49 years in good health and CMV-seropositive.

As to this clone: A single base is all that separates this from a far larger clone, so a read error is likely. V usage is TRBV2 and J usage is TRBJ2-7; D is possibly TRBD1 (6 bases). V shed 7 bases and J shed 4 bases, with 11 bases lying between them. In germline, CDR1 is SNHLY, CDR2 FYNNEI. The CDR3 spans 12 residues. CDR3 nucleotide sequence: TGTGCCAGCACAGAGACAGGATACGAGCAGTACTTC. This sequence encodes CASTETGYEQYF. The variable domain in full, with the rest retrieved from reference TRBV2 and TRBJ2-7, is EPEVTQTPSHQVTQMGQEVILRCVPISNHLYFYWYRQILGQKVEFLVSFYNNEISEKSEIFDDQFSVERPDGSNFTLKIRSTKLEDSAMYFCASTETGYEQYFGPGTRLTVT.

The chain couples TRBV6-1 to TRBJ2-5; D is perhaps TRBD1 (5 bases). V lost 3 bases and J lost 5, with 10 bases in between. Germline-derived CDR1 and CDR2 are MNHNS and SASEGT. The CDR3 length is 13 residues. DNA for the CDR3: TGTGCCAGCAGTGACTTGGCAGGGGAGACCCAGTACTTC. Amino acid sequence: CASSDLAGETQYF.

This sequence joins TRBV7-8 and TRBJ2-1; D is unresolved. This CDR3 region has 14 residues. The ends were cut back, 3 bases at V and 8 bases at J, with 14 bases in the middle. Germline CDR1 reads SGHVS; CDR2 reads FQNEAQ. CDR3 in amino acids: CASSLSINSHEQFF. DNA of the CDR3: TGTGCCAGCAGCTTGTCTATAAACTCTCATGAGCAGTTCTTC.

The CDR3 DNA is TGTGCCAGCAGTGGACAGGGGGGGGATGGCTACACCTTC. Its protein is CASSGQGGDGYTF. The chain employs TRBV6-1 and TRBJ1-2; 9 nucleotides align to TRBD1. With V trimmed by 4 bases and J by 6 bases, 3 bases remained unmatched. This CDR3 comprises 13 residues. Looked up from germline, CDR1 is MNHNS and CDR2 is SASEGT.

This rearrangement joins TRBV6-1 to TRBJ2-7, with D possibly matching TRBD2 (5 bases). V lost 8 bases, J lost 9 bases, and 20 bases lay in between. Looked up from germline, CDR1 is MNHNS and CDR2 is SASEGT. CDR3 size: 13 residues. CDR3 amino acids: CASGREIVSGQYF. CDR3 DNA: TGTGCCAGCGGAAGGGAGATTGTCAGCGGGCAGTACTTC.

This sequence joins TRBV5-4 and TRBJ1-1, with D unclear. Between the trimmed V and J ends, which lost 0 bases and 0 bases, there was a span of 9 bases. There are 15 residues in the CDR3. CDR1 is SGHNT and CDR2 is YYREEE in the germline V gene (reference sequence). The CDR3 DNA sequence: TGTGCCAGCAGCTTGGACAGCACCATGAACACTGAAGCTTTCTTT. Its protein product is CASSLDSTMNTEAFF.

V gene TRBV14 combines with J gene TRBJ1-1; D unresolved. Germline CDR1 and CDR2: SGHDN and FVKESK. This CDR3 has 13 residues. Between the trimmed V and J ends, which lost 4 bases and 5 bases, there was a span of 11 bases. CDR3 DNA sequence: TGTGCCAGCAGCCTACTTTCGGGTACTGAAGCTTTCTTT. Protein: CASSLLSGTEAFF.

The rearrangement links TRBV2 to TRBJ2-2; TRBD2 matches at 9 bases. Trimming removed 7 bases from V and 0 bases from J; junction bases left unmatched: 6. CDR3 length: 16 amino acids. Germline lookup yields CDR1 SNHLY and CDR2 FYNNEI. The CDR3 DNA follows: TGTGCCAGCAATTTAGCGGGAGTTACGAACACCGGGGAGCTGTTTTTT. Its protein is CASNLAGVTNTGELFF.

This chain connects TRBV6-6 to TRBJ2-7; D is perhaps TRBD1 (6 bases). The germline CDR1 and CDR2 sequences are MNHNY and SVGAGI (reference sequence). The CDR3 extends over 14 amino acids. Trimming left V 6 bases short and J 2 bases short, with 14 bases between. The CDR3 nucleotides are TGTGCCAGCAGCCCCCGGACAGAAACCTACGAGCAGTACTTC. Translating gives CASSPRTETYEQYF.

The gene calls are TRBV7-3 and TRBJ1-5; the D gene is possibly TRBD1 (5 bases). CDR3 length: 16 residues. V was clipped by 8 bases and J by 6 bases, with 23 bases between them. CDR1 and CDR2 from the germline V gene are SGHTA and FQGTGA. The CDR3 sequence is CASPQGGGEGCQPQHF. The DNA for the CDR3 is TGTGCCAGCCCTCAGGGTGGCGGGGAGGGGTGTCAGCCCCAGCATTTT.

V and J are TRBV19 and TRBJ2-3, with D hard to call. V was shortened by 6 bases and J by 0 bases, with 10 bases between the two germline ends. The CDR3 is made up of 14 amino acids. Germline CDR1 and CDR2: LNHDA and SQIVND (reference sequence). The chain's CDR3 is CASRNPGSTDTQYF. Written as DNA, the CDR3 is TGTGCCAGTAGGAATCCCGGGAGCACAGATACGCAGTATTTT.

The chain has TRBV2 and TRBJ1-5, with a possible D match to TRBD1 (5 bases). Trimming pared 4 bases from V and 3 bases from J, leaving 10 bases between. CDR1 and CDR2 from the germline V gene are SNHLY and FYNNEI. The CDR3 runs 14 residues. The CDR3 reads CASSGQTNNQPQHF. Written as DNA, the CDR3 is TGTGCCAGCAGTGGACAGACAAACAATCAGCCCCAGCATTTT.

The rearrangement joins TRBV11-2 to TRBJ1-2; 8 bases align to TRBD1. CDR3 size: 19 residues. Germline V gives CDR1 SGHAT, CDR2 FQNNGV. J was trimmed by 0 bases and V by 1 base; bases with no gene match: 13. The CDR3: CASSLVDPTGARANYGYTF. In DNA, the CDR3 is TGTGCCAGCAGCTTAGTGGACCCGACAGGGGCCCGAGCTAACTATGGCTACACCTTC.

Only one count was recorded for this clone. The chain carries TRBV29-1 and TRBJ2-7; D might be TRBD1 (6 bases). CDR1 and CDR2 from the germline V gene are SQVTM and ANQGSEA. V was clipped by 5 bases and J by 5 bases, with 19 bases between them. The CDR3 totals 14 residues. The chain's CDR3 is CSVSYRGGYHEQYF. For the CDR3, the DNA is TGCAGCGTTAGCTACCGAGGGGGTTACCACGAGCAGTACTTC.

The chain employs TRBV10-2 and TRBJ2-5; unclear D gene. Germline CDR1 reads WSHSY; CDR2 reads SAAADI. V lost 4 bases and J lost 1, with 7 bases in between. The CDR3 is 13 amino acids. The DNA of the CDR3 is TGCGCCAGCAGTGTAACAAGCCAAGAGACCCAGTACTTC. Protein product: CASSVTSQETQYF.

This clone came up once. This chain joins TRBV7-9 and TRBJ2-1; D call uncertain. Deletions cut 5 bases from V and 2 bases from J, with 4 bases between. The germline V gene has CDR1 SEHNR and CDR2 FQNEAQ (reference sequence). The CDR3 runs 12 residues. The CDR3 DNA reads TGTGCCAGCAGCCCTACCTACAATGAGCAGTTCTTC. Translating it yields CASSPTYNEQFF.

This clone was observed once. A single base separates this from a much larger clone, so it may be a read error. The chain's CDR3 is CASSSGTYNEQFF. Here the CDR3 DNA reads TGTGCCAGCAGTTCCGGGACCTACAATGAGCAGTTCTTC. The chain has TRBV6-5 and TRBJ2-1; D may be TRBD2 (5 bases). Germline values: CDR1 MNHEY, CDR2 SVGAGI. This CDR3 spans 13 amino acids. Deletions cut 4 bases from V and 2 bases from J, with 6 bases between.

The V call is TRBV6-5, the J call TRBJ2-3; 7 bases align to TRBD2. J gave up 0 bases and V 6 bases, and 6 bases lay outside the gene matches. The CDR3 runs to 15 residues. The V gene's germline CDR1 is MNHEY and CDR2 SVGAGI. The CDR3 DNA follows: TGTGCCAGCAGGACATATAGCGGGAGCACAGATACGCAGTATTTT. This sequence encodes CASRTYSGSTDTQYF.

The gene calls are TRBV2 and TRBJ2-4, with 9 nucleotides matching TRBD1. Looked up from germline, CDR1 is SNHLY and CDR2 is FYNNEI. This CDR3 has 16 residues. V lost 2 bases to trimming and J lost 6 bases; unmatched junction nucleotides: 8. CDR3 protein: CASSESWTGEGNIQYF. CDR3 DNA: TGTGCCAGCAGTGAATCGTGGACAGGGGAGGGAAACATTCAGTACTTC. The full variable domain, rest sourced from reference TRBV2 and TRBJ2-4, is EPEVTQTPSHQVTQMGQEVILRCVPISNHLYFYWYRQILGQKVEFLVSFYNNEISEKSEIFDDQFSVERPDGSNFTLKIRSTKLEDSAMYFCASSESWTGEGNIQYFGAGTRLSVL.

The gene calls are TRBV29-1 and TRBJ1-3, with TRBD1 identical over 9 bases. The CDR3 loop spans 13 amino acids. Germline CDR1 reads SQVTM; CDR2 reads ANQGSEA. J gave up 9 bases and V 2 bases, and 5 bases lay outside the gene matches. CDR3 bases: TGCAGCGTTGAAATCCTGACAGGGGGCACCATATATTTT. Protein sequence: CSVEILTGGTIYF.

The gene calls are TRBV6-4 and TRBJ2-1, with TRBD2 matching 8 bases. Per germline, CDR1 MRHNA and CDR2 SNTAGT. With V trimmed by 2 bases and J by 4 bases, 7 bases remained unmatched. CDR3 length: 16 residues. CDR3 region: CASSDGAGGGYNEQFF. In nucleotides, the CDR3 is TGTGCCAGCAGTGACGGGGCAGGCGGGGGGTACAATGAGCAGTTCTTC.

The CDR3 sequence is CAISEVGSQPQHF. In nucleotides, the CDR3 is TGTGCCATCAGTGAGGTTGGCAGTCAGCCCCAGCATTTT. V usage is TRBV10-3 and J usage is TRBJ1-5, with unresolved D. Germline V CDR1 and CDR2: ENHRY, SYGVKD. The CDR3 runs 13 residues. V was trimmed by 2 bases and J by 6 bases, leaving 8 bases between them.

The chain joins TRBV13 to TRBJ1-1; 8 bases map to TRBD1. There are 16 residues in the CDR3. After removal of 3 bases from V and 4 bases from J, the junction contained 10 bases not matched to a gene. In germline, CDR1 is PRHDT, CDR2 FYEKMQ (reference sequence). CDR3 amino acids: CASSFRHGQGGTEAFF. In nucleotides, the CDR3 is TGTGCCAGCAGCTTCCGACATGGACAGGGCGGCACTGAAGCTTTCTTT.

The chain carries TRBV6-5 and TRBJ1-6, with unresolved D. Germline CDR1 and CDR2: MNHEY and SVGAGI. The CDR3 covers 14 residues. V was clipped by 6 bases and J by 0 bases, with 6 bases between them. CDR3 in amino acids: CASRWSSYNSPLHF. The CDR3 DNA sequence: TGTGCCAGCAGATGGAGCTCCTATAATTCACCCCTCCACTTT.